The clone carrying this T cell receptor beta chain showed up many times. As yet, its antigen is unknown. The sample comes from a study of Graves' ophthalmopathy and Graves' hyperthyroidism. The wider study: Peripheral blood sampling occurred at initial diagnosis, before any treatment.

The CDR3 runs 15 residues. V lost 1 base, J lost 4 bases, and 13 bases lay in between. Germline assignment: CDR1 SGHVS and CDR2 FQNEAQ. Study observations and caveats: Detected in blood as well were most expanded thyroid clonotypes with frequency above 0.001.

TCR beta CDR3 regions were amplified from RNA transcripts. HTBI-primed first-round RT-PCR preceded second-round multiplex PCR. Via MiXCR, TCRdb re-called the multiplex PCR reads, giving one row per CDR3 protein. The sample lists more than 550,000 distinct CDR3 sequences, about 40% occurring once. V and J are TRBV7-8 and TRBJ2-5; no clear D gene. The specimen was peripheral blood. This receptor was obtained from an adult man with Graves' ophthalmopathy. The CDR3 region has the DNA TGTGCCAGCAGCTTAGTCCGGATCCGTAGAGAGACCCAGTACTTC. Its protein product is CASSLVRIRRETQYF.